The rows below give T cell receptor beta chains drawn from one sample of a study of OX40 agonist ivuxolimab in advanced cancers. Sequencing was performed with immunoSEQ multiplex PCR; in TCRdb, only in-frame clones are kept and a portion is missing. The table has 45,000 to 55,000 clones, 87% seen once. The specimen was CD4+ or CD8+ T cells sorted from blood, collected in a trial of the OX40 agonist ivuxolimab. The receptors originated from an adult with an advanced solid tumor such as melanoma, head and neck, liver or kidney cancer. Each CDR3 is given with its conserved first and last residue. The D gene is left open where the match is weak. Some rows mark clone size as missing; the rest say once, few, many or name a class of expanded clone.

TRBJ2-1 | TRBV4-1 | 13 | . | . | TGCGCCAGCAGCCAAGTGCCGATGGGTGAGCAGTTCTTC | CASSQVPMGEQFF
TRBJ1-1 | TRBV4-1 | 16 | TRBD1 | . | TGCGCCAGCAGCCAGGCCACAGGGGCGGGGAACACTGAAGCTTTCTTT | CASSQATGAGNTEAFF
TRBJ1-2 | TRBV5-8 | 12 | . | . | TGTGCCAGCAGCACAGGGTTTTATGGCTACACCTTC | CASSTGFYGYTF
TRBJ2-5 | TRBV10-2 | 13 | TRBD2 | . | TGCGCCAGCAGAGTAGCGGGAGGGGAGACCCAGTACTTC | CASRVAGGETQYF
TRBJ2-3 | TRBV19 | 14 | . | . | TGTGCCAGTAGTATGGCGGGTGGGGAAGATACGCAGTATTTT | CASSMAGGEDTQYF
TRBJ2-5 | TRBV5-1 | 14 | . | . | TGCGCCAGCAAGTTGGGAGGGGGACAAGAGACCCAGTACTTC | CASKLGGGQETQYF
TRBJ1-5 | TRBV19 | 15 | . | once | TGTGCCAGTAGCCCACTGACAGATAGCAATCAGCCCCAGCATTTT | CASSPLTDSNQPQHF
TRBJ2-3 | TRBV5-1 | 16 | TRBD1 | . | TGCGCCAGCAGCCTTAAAACCGACAGGGCCGGTTCGACGCAGTATTTT | CASSLKTDRAGSTQYF
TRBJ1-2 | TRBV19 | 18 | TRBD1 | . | TGTGCCAGTAGTAGAGCCGGGACAGGGTATATCTCTAACTATGGCTACACCTTC | CASSRAGTGYISNYGYTF
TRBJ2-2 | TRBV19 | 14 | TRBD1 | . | TGTGCCAGTAGTACACAGGGGGTTACCGGGGAGCTGTTTTTT | CASSTQGVTGELFF
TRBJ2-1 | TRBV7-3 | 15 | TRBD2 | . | TGTGCCAGCAGCTTAACGGACAGCGGGAGTGGGGAGCAGTTCTTC | CASSLTDSGSGEQFF
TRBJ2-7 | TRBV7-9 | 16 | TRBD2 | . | TGTGCCAGCAGCCCCCGGGGGGGGGCGCGTTCGGGGGAGCAGTACTTC | CASSPRGGARSGEQYF
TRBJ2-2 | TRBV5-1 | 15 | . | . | TGCGCCAGCAGTCTTTCCGGGACCAACACCGGGGAGCTGTTTTTT | CASSLSGTNTGELFF
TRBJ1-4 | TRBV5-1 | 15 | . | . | TGCGCCAGCAGCCTAGGGCCGGTGGGTAATGAAAAACTGTTTTTT | CASSLGPVGNEKLFF
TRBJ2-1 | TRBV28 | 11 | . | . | TGTGCCAGCACCTTCTTCAATGAGCAGTTCTTC | CASTFFNEQFF
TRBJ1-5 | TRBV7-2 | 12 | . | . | TGTGCCAGCAGCCTTCCCCTCGCTCCCCAGCATTTT | CASSLPLAPQHF
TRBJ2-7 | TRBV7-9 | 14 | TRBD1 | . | TGTGCCAGCAGCTCCCGACAGGGGTCCTACGAGCAGTACTTC | CASSSRQGSYEQYF
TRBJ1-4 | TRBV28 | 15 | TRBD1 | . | TGTGCCAGCAGGGGACAGGGGTTTGGTAATGAAAAACTGTTTTTT | CASRGQGFGNEKLFF
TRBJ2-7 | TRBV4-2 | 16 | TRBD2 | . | TGTGCCAGCAGCCAAGATGGGACTAGCGGGAGTTACGAGCAGTACTTC | CASSQDGTSGSYEQYF
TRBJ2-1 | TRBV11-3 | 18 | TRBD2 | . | TGTGCCAGCAGCTTAGATGGTGCTAGCGGGAGTGTGTACAATGAGCAGTTCTTC | CASSLDGASGSVYNEQFF
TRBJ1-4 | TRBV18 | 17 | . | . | TGTGCCAGCTCACCATCCGGACAGAGAAGAACTAATGAAAAACTGTTTTTT | CASSPSGQRRTNEKLFF
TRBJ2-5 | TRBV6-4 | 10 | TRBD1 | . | TGTGCCAGCAAGACAGGGGAACAGTACTTC | CASKTGEQYF
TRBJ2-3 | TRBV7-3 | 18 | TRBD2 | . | TGTGCCAGCAGCTTAACCCCTCGACTAGCGGGGCGCACAGATACGCAGTATTTT | CASSLTPRLAGRTDTQYF
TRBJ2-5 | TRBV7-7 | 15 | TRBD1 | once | TGTGCTAGCAGCTTCGGGGACAGGGTTGGGGAGACCCAGTACTTC | CASSFGDRVGETQYF
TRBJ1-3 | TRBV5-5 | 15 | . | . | TGTGCCAGCAGCTTGAAGGATTTCTCTGGAAACACCATATATTTT | CASSLKDFSGNTIYF
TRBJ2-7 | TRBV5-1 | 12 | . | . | TGCGCCAGCAGCTTGTCAGGCTACGAGCAGTACTTC | CASSLSGYEQYF
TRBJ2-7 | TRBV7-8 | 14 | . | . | TGTGCCAGCATCAACTCGGGGTTCTCCTACGAGCAGTACTTC | CASINSGFSYEQYF
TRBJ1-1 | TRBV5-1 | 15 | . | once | TGCGCCAGCAGCTTGGCCGTTGGCATCTTACGAGAAGCTTTCTTT | CASSLAVGILREAFF
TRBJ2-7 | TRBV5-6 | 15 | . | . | TGTGCCAGCAGCCTCCCGGGACGGGGTGTCTACGAGCAGTACTTC | CASSLPGRGVYEQYF
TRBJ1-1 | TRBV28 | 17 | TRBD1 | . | TGTGCCAGCAAACCCGGGACAGGGGGTCCCATGAACACTGAAGCTTTCTTT | CASKPGTGGPMNTEAFF
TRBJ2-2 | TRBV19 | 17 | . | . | TGTGCCAGTAGCGCCCGTGGGCAGATGGGCTACACCGGGGAGCTGTTTTTT | CASSARGQMGYTGELFF
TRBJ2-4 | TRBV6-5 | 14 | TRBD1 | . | TGTGCCAGCAGCCAAGGGGACAGGGGATACATTCAGTACTTC | CASSQGDRGYIQYF
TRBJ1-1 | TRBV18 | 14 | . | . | TGTGCCAGCTCACCGGAATTCCTGAACACTGAAGCTTTCTTT | CASSPEFLNTEAFF
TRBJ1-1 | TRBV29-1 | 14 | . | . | TGCAGCGTGGGGCGGAGTAGTTTGAACACTGAAGCTTTCTTT | CSVGRSSLNTEAFF
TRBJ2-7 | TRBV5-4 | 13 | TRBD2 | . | TGTGCCAGCAGCAGCGGGACGGAGTACGAGCAGTACTTC | CASSSGTEYEQYF
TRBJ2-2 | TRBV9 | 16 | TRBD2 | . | TGTGCCAGCAGCGCGGGACTAGCCGATTGGGGCGGGGAGCTGTTTTTT | CASSAGLADWGGELFF
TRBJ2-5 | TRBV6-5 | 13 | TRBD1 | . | TGTGCCAGCAGTGGGACAGGGCAAGAGACCCAGTACTTC | CASSGTGQETQYF
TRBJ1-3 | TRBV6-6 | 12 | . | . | TGTGCCAGCAACGCCCTAGGAAACACCATATATTTT | CASNALGNTIYF
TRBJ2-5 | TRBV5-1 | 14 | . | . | TGCGCCAGCGGGGTTGGGTCGTCGGAAGAGACCCAGTACTTC | CASGVGSSEETQYF
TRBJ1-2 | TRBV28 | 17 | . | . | TGTGCCAGCAGTTTTCGTAAGCGGACATCCGAATTACTGGGCTACACCTTC | CASSFRKRTSELLGYTF